The present entry profiles one T cell receptor (beta chain) with its context. This sample was taken from a study of T-cell reconstitution after alpha-beta-depleted transplantation in children. CDR1 DFQATT and CDR2 SNEGSKA come from the germline V gene (reference sequence). The CDR3 runs 15 residues. The ends were cut back, 3 bases at V and 2 bases at J, with 14 bases in the middle. Preparation of the TCRbeta library was carried out with unique molecular identifiers. TCRdb re-analysed the PCR reads in MiXCR, keeping a single row per CDR3 protein. This table has about 600,000 distinct CDR3 sequences, roughly a tenth appearing once.

The source material was PBMCs from the stem cell graft donor, sampled from the stem cell graft. This TCR came from a human donor who donated a stem cell graft to a child with acute myeloid leukemia. The V gene is TRBV20-1, the J gene TRBJ2-1; tentatively, D is TRBD1 or TRBD2 (5 bases each). CDR3 coding DNA: TGCAGTGCTAGTTCGGGACCCAGCACCTACAATGAGCAGTTCTTC. Translating it yields CSASSGPSTYNEQFF.